These 18 T cell receptor beta chains came from one sample sequenced in a study. The sorted Tregs were CD4+CD25+CD127-/low cells. TCRdb re-derived calls from the 5' RACE reads in MiXCR, one entry per CDR3 protein. The data hold 5,500 to 8,000 distinct CDR3 sequences, with approximately 70% observed a single time. Sequenced sample: tumor-infiltrating Tregs sorted from the breast tumor. These receptors were taken from a female donor with breast cancer.

The chain employs TRBV6-5 and TRBJ1-1; no firm D call. The CDR3 covers 13 residues. V dropped 5 bases and J dropped 0 bases, with 7 bases sitting between them. The V gene's germline CDR1 is MNHEY and CDR2 SVGAGI. The CDR3 DNA follows: TGTGCCAGCAGTGCTAATATGAACACTGAAGCTTTCTTT. It is translated as CASSANMNTEAFF.

The rearrangement uses TRBV7-2 and TRBJ2-3; 9 bases are a match to TRBD2. The CDR3 covers 17 residues. With V trimmed by 5 bases and J by 2 bases, 11 bases remained unmatched. Germline V gene sequence: CDR1 SGHTA, CDR2 FQGNSA. The CDR3 loop is CASSLFRTSDNTDTQYF. The CDR3 coding sequence is TGTGCCAGCAGCCTTTTCCGGACTAGCGACAACACAGATACGCAGTATTTT.

This sequence joins TRBV4-2 and TRBJ1-5; 8 positions agree with TRBD1. The CDR3 consists of 16 residues. Germline CDR1 LGHNA, CDR2 YNFKEQ. The V gene end was trimmed by 3 bases and the J gene end by 6 bases; junction bases not matched to a gene: 10. This CDR3 is CASSQDGQGSRQPQHF. CDR3 DNA: TGTGCCAGCAGCCAGGACGGACAGGGATCCCGTCAGCCCCAGCATTTT.

This chain joins TRBV5-1 and TRBJ2-1; D is undetermined. The CDR3 runs 15 residues. The germline V gene encodes CDR1 SGHRS and CDR2 YFSETQ. V lost 4 bases and J 0 bases, leaving 11 bases between the germline ends. CDR3 sequence (DNA): TGCGCCAGCAGCGTCCAAGGGATCTCCTACAATGAGCAGTTCTTC. It is translated as CASSVQGISYNEQFF.

The rearrangement joins TRBV4-1 to TRBJ2-1; TRBD2 is a possible D gene (6 bases). Germline assignment: CDR1 MGHRA and CDR2 YSYEKL. The CDR3 covers 14 residues. The V end lost 4 bases, the J end lost 5 bases, and 12 bases lay between the germline ends. The CDR3 nucleotides are TGCGCCAGCAGCCTCGGGGGACGACACAATGAGCAGTTCTTC. Protein: CASSLGGRHNEQFF.

The table lists this clonotype with a count of one. This chain connects TRBV20-1 to TRBJ2-1; a weak D match, TRBD2 (6 bases). Trimming took off 2 bases at V and 7 bases at J, with 15 bases between the two ends. The CDR3 has 14 amino acids. Germline CDR1 DFQATT, CDR2 SNEGSKA (reference sequence). CDR3 bases: TGCAGTGCTAGAAGGCCCTATGGGGGGAATGAGCAGTTCTTC. Translation gives CSARRPYGGNEQFF.

The chain combines TRBV13 with TRBJ1-1; no clear D. The V and J ends lost 5 bases and 8 bases respectively, with 6 bases between them. The CDR3 extends over 10 amino acids. Germline CDR1 reads PRHDT; CDR2 reads FYEKMQ (reference sequence). This CDR3 reads CASSLSEAFF. CDR3 nucleotide sequence: TGTGCCAGCAGCCTGTCAGAAGCTTTCTTT.

CDR3 nucleotide sequence: TGTGCCAGCAGCACCCCCCCCACCTACGAGCAGTACTTC. Translation: CASSTPPTYEQYF. The chain is built from TRBV11-1 and TRBJ2-7, with unresolved D. Germline values: CDR1 SGHAT, CDR2 FQDESV (reference sequence). This CDR3 has 13 amino acids. Trimming took 5 bases from V and 2 from J, leaving 10 bases between them.

This clonotype was counted once. CDR3 sequence reads: CASRDRLTGNTIYF. As DNA, the CDR3 is TGTGCCAGCCGAGACAGGTTGACTGGAAACACCATATATTTT. The chain has TRBV6-1 and TRBJ1-3, with D maybe TRBD1 (6 bases). Germline lookup yields CDR1 MNHNS and CDR2 SASEGT. The CDR3 loop spans 14 amino acids. Trimming shortened V by 8 bases and J by 2 bases, and 13 bases separated the two germline ends.

The rearrangement links TRBV18 to TRBJ2-3; 8 bases align to TRBD1. The germline V gene encodes CDR1 KGHSH and CDR2 LQKENI. This CDR3 has 14 residues. The junction had 4 bases not matched to a gene; V was cut back by 4 bases and J by 4 bases. In nucleotides, the CDR3 is TGTGCCAGCTCACGTGGACAGGGAGCAGATACGCAGTATTTT. It codes for CASSRGQGADTQYF.

The CDR3 DNA sequence: TGTGCCAGCAGCCCCTCGGGAGGCCATAATTCACCCCTCCACTTT. Translating it yields CASSPSGGHNSPLHF. V usage is TRBV7-3 and J usage is TRBJ1-6; D ambiguous. This CDR3 region has 15 residues. V lost 5 bases and J 5 bases, leaving 13 bases between the germline ends. Looked up from germline, CDR1 is SGHTA and CDR2 is FQGTGA.

This chain uses TRBV6-5 with TRBJ2-7, with 7 bases matching TRBD1. J was trimmed by 7 bases and V by 6 bases; bases with no gene match: 3. The V gene's germline CDR1 is MNHEY and CDR2 SVGAGI. This CDR3 region has 11 residues. The CDR3 region is CASRRQGEQYF. In nucleotides, the CDR3 is TGTGCCAGCAGGCGACAGGGTGAGCAGTACTTC.

The chain is built from TRBV7-2 and TRBJ1-2, with no clear D. The CDR3 extends over 14 amino acids. V was pared by 5 bases and J by 1 base, with 11 bases between. Germline-derived CDR1 and CDR2 are SGHTA and FQGNSA. DNA of the CDR3: TGTGCCAGCAGCCGCGTTCTGGATAACTATGGCTACACCTTC. It specifies CASSRVLDNYGYTF.

J is TRBJ2-7 and V is TRBV4-2; 11 nucleotides align to TRBD2. Germline CDR1 and CDR2: LGHNA and YNFKEQ. This CDR3 is built from 17 residues. V shed 1 base, J shed 0 bases, and the junction held 5 bases outside the gene matches. CDR3 nucleotide sequence: TGTGCCAGCAGCCAAGTTTTCGGGACTAGCGGCTCCTACGAGCAGTACTTC. Its translation: CASSQVFGTSGSYEQYF.

This clonotype was counted only a few times. This chain links TRBV5-1 with TRBJ1-1; D not certain. This CDR3 has 14 residues. Per germline, CDR1 SGHRS and CDR2 YFSETQ. V was cut by 0 bases and J by 1 base, with 7 bases left in between. The CDR3 protein is CASSLDSGNTEAFF. DNA of the CDR3: TGCGCCAGCAGCTTGGATTCCGGGAACACTGAAGCTTTCTTT. Drawing the rest from reference TRBV5-1 and TRBJ1-1, the complete variable domain is KAGVTQTPRYLIKTRGQQVTLSCSPISGHRSVSWYQQTPGQGLQFLFEYFSETQRNKGNFPGRFSGRQFSNSRSEMNVSTLELGDSALYLCASSLDSGNTEAFFGQGTRLTVV.

This chain joins TRBV11-3 and TRBJ2-7; the D gene is possibly TRBD1 (5 bases). V lost 3 bases and J 4 bases, leaving 10 bases between the germline ends. Germline CDR1 SGHNT, CDR2 YENEEA. This CDR3 has 13 amino acids. The CDR3 reads CASSFDKGYEQYF. The CDR3 coding sequence is TGTGCCAGCAGCTTCGACAAGGGGTACGAGCAGTACTTC.

The chain carries TRBV18 and TRBJ1-1; a possible D gene is TRBD1 (6 bases). V was clipped by 4 bases and J by 6 bases, with 18 bases between them. Germline CDR1 reads KGHSH; CDR2 reads LQKENI. The length of the CDR3 is 15 residues. The CDR3 DNA is TGTGCCAGCTCACTCCCGAGCACAGGGTGGGCTGAAGCTTTCTTT. Translation: CASSLPSTGWAEAFF.

J is TRBJ1-5 and V is TRBV6-6; D may be TRBD1 (5 bases). The CDR3 has 16 amino acids. V shed 2 bases and J shed 6 bases, with 17 bases lying between them. Germline V gene sequence: CDR1 MNHNY, CDR2 SVGAGI (reference sequence). CDR3 DNA: TGTGCCAGCAGTTACCCAAGTGTCAGGGTCGGTCAGCCCCAGCATTTT. Its protein is CASSYPSVRVGQPQHF.